This T cell receptor (beta chain) was profiled in a study of beta chain features in type 1 diabetes. All of the isolated RNA was reverse transcribed, so expressed TCRB transcripts were sequenced. The method was immunoSEQ multiplex PCR; TCRdb's version includes in-frame clones alone and lacks a portion of them. The table has 250,000 to 350,000 clones, 13% to 15% seen once. The CDR3 consists of 14 residues. V lost 4 bases to trimming and J lost 3 bases; unmatched junction nucleotides: 2. Germline loops: CDR1 SGHNT, CDR2 YYREEE (reference sequence). This TCR was sampled from a man younger than 40 in good health. The chain carries TRBV5-4 and TRBJ1-5, with 9 bases matching TRBD1. Sequencing was done on a sample of central memory CD4+ T cells from blood. For the CDR3, the DNA is TGTGCCAGCAGCCGGGACAGGGCCAATCAGCCCCAGCATTTT. Protein: CASSRDRANQPQHF.